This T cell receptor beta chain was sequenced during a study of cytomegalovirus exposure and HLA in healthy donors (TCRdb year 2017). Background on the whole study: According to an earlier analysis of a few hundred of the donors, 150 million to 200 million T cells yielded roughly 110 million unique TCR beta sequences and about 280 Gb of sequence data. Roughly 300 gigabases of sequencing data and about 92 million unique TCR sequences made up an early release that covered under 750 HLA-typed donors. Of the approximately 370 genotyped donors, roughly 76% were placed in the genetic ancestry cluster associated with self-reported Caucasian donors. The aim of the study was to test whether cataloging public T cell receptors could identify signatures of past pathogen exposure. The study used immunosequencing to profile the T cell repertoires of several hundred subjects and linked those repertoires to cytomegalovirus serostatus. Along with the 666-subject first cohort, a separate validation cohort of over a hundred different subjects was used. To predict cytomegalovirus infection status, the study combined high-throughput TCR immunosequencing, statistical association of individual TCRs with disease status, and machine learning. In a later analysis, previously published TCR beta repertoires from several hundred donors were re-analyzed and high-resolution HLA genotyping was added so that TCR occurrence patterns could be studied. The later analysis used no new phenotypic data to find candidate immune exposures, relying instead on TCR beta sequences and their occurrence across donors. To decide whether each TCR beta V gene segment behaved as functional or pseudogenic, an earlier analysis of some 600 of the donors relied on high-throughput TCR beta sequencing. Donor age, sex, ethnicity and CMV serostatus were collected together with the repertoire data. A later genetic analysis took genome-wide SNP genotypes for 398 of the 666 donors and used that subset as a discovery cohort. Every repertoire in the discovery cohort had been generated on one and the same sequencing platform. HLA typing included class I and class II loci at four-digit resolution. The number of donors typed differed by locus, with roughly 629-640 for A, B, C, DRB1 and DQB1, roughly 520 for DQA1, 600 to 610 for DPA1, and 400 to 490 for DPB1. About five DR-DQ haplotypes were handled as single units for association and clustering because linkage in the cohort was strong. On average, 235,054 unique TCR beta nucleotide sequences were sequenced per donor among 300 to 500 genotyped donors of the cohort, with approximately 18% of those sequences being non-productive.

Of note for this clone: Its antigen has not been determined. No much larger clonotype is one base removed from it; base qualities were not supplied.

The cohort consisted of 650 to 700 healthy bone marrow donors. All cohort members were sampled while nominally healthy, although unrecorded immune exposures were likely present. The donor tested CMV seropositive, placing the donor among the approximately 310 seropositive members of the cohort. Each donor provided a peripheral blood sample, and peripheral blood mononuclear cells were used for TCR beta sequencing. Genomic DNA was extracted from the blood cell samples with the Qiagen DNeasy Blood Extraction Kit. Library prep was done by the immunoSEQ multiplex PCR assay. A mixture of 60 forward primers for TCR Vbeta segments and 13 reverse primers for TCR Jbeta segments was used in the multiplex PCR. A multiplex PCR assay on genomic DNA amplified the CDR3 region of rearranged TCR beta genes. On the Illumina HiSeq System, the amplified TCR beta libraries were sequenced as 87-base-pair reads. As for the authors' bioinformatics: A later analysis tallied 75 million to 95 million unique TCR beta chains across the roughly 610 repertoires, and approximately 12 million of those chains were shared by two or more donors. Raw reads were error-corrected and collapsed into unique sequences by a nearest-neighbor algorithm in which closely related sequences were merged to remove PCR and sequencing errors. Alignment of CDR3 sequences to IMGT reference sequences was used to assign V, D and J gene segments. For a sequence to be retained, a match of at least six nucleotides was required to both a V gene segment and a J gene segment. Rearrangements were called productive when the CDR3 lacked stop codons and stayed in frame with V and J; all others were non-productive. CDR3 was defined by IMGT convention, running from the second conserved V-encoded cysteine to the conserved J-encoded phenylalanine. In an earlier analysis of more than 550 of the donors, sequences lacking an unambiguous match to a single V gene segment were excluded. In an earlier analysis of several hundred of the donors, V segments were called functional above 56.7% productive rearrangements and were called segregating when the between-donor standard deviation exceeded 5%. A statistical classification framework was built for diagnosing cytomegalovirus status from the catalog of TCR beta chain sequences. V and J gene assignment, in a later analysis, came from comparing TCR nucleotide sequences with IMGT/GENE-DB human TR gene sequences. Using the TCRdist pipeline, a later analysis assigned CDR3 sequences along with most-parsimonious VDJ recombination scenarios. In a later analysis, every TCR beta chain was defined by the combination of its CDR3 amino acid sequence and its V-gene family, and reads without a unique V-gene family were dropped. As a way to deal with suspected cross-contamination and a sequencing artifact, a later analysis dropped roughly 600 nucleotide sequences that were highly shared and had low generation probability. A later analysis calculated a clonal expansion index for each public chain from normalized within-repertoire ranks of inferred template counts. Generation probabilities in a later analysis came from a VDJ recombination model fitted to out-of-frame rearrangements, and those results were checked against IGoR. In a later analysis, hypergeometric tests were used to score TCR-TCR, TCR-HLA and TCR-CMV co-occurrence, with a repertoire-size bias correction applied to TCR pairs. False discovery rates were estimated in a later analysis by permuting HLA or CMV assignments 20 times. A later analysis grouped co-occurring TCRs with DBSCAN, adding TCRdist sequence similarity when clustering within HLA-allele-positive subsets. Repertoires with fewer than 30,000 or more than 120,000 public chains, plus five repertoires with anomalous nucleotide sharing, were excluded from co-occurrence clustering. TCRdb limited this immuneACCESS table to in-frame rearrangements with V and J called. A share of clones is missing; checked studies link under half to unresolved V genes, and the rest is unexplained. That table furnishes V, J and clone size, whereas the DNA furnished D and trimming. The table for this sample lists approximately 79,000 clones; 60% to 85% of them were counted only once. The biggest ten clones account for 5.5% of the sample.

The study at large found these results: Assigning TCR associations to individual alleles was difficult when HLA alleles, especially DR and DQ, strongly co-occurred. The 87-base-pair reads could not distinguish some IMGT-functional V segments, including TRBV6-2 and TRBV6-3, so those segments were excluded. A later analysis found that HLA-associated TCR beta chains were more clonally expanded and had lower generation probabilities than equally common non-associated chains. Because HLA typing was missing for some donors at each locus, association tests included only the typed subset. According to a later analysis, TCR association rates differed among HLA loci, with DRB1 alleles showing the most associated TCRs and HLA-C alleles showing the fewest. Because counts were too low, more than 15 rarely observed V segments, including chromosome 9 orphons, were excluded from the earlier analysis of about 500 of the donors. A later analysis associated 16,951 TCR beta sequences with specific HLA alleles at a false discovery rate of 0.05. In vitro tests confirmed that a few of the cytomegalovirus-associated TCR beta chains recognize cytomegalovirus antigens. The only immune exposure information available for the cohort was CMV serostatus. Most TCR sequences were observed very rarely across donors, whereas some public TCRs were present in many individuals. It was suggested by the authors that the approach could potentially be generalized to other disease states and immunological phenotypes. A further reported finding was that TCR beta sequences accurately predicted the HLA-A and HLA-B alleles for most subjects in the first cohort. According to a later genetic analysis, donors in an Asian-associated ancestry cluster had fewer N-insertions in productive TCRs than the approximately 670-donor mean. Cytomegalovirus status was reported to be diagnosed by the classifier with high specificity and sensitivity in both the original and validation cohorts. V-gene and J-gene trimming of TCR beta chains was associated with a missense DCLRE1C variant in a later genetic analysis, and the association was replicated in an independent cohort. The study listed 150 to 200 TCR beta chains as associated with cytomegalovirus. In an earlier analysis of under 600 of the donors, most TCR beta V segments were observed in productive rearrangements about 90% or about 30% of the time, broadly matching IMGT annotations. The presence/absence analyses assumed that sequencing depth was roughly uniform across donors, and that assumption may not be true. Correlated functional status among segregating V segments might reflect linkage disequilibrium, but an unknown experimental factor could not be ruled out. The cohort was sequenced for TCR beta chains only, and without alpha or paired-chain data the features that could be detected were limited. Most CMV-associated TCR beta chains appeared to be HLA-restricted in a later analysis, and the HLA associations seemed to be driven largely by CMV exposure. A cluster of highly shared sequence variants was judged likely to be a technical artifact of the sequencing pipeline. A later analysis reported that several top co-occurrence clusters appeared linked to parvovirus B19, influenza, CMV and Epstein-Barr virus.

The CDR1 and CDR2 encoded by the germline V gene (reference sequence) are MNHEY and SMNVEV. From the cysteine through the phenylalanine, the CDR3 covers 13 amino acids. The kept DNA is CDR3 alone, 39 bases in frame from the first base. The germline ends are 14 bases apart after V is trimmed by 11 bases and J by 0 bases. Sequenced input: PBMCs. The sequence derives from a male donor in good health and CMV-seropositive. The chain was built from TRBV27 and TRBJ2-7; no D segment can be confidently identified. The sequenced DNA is TGTGCCGCCGCCCCCTTCAGCTCCTACGAGCAGTACTTC. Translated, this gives CAAAPFSSYEQYF.